Following are 6 T cell receptor beta chains from one sample sequenced in a study of shared clonotypes between healthy human individuals. Measured with immunoSEQ multiplex PCR; TCRdb has only the in-frame clones, and not every one. The sample has about 520,000 clones; 78% are singletons. What was sequenced was PBMCs. The origin of the receptors is a woman aged 40-49 years in good health. Some clones in this sample may be carry-over from other donors' samples.

Only a few counts were recorded for this clone. This specimen includes other DNA sequences encoding the same CDR3. J is TRBJ2-1 and V is TRBV27, with D unclear. CDR1 MNHEY and CDR2 SMNVEV come from the germline V gene (reference sequence). The length of the CDR3 is 14 residues. V was cut by 3 bases and J by 0 bases, with 6 bases left in between. The CDR3 loop reads CASSFSLSYNEQFF. CDR3 coding DNA: TGTGCCAGCAGTTTTTCGCTCTCCTACAATGAGCAGTTCTTC.

This chain joins TRBV30 and TRBJ1-2; TRBD1 is a possible D gene (5 bases). The CDR3 runs to 18 residues. CDR1 is GTSNPN and CDR2 is SVGIG in the germline V gene (reference sequence). V was cut by 0 bases and J by 4 bases, with 24 bases left in between. In DNA form, the CDR3 reads TGTGCCTGGAGTGTACTCCCCGACTGGGACCCAGAAAGCTATGGCTACACCTTC. It is translated as CAWSVLPDWDPESYGYTF.

The V and J genes are TRBV18 and TRBJ2-1; the D gene is possibly TRBD1 (6 bases). This CDR3 has 19 amino acids. Germline V CDR1 and CDR2: KGHSH, LQKENI. V shed 0 bases and J shed 5 bases, with 23 bases lying between them. The DNA of the CDR3 is TGTGCCAGCTCACCACCCTACTACAGGGAGACAACCAACAACAATGAGCAGTTCTTC. Translation: CASSPPYYRETTNNNEQFF. Combining the CDR3 with reference TRBV18 and TRBJ2-1 gives the whole variable domain NAGVMQNPRHLVRRRGQEARLRCSPMKGHSHVYWYRQLPEEGLKFMVYLQKENIIDESGMPKERFSAEFPKEGPSILRIQQVVRGDSAAYFCASSPPYYRETTNNNEQFFGPGTRLTVL.

This chain connects TRBV7-9 to TRBJ2-3; 8 positions match TRBD2. Looked up from germline, CDR1 is SEHNR and CDR2 is FQNEAQ (reference sequence). The CDR3 is 17 amino acids. V dropped 2 bases and J dropped 2; count of bases not matched to a gene: 9. CDR3: CASSLPGLGWDTDTQYF. The CDR3 DNA follows: TGTGCCAGCAGCTTACCGGGACTAGGCTGGGACACAGATACGCAGTATTTT.

Notes on this clone: This could be a read error, since a much larger clone is one nucleotide away. The rearrangement links TRBV5-7 to TRBJ1-5, with a possible D match to TRBD1 (5 bases). TRBV5-7 is designated an ORF whose function remains uncertain. The CDR3 spans 13 residues. In DNA, the CDR3 is TGTGCCGGCAGCTTCAGGGTTAATCAGCCCCAGCATTTT. It is translated as CAGSFRVNQPQHF.

The chain recombines TRBV5-8 with TRBJ2-5; D possibly corresponds to TRBD2 (5 bases). The V gene's germline CDR1 is SGHTS and CDR2 YDEGEE. The CDR3 loop spans 16 amino acids. V gave up 4 bases and J gave up 0 bases, with 16 bases separating them. The CDR3 nucleotides read TGTGCCAGCAGCCCCCCGTCGGGAAGATACCAAGAGACCCAGTACTTC. It specifies CASSPPSGRYQETQYF. The variable domain in full, completed from reference TRBV5-8 and TRBJ2-5, reads EAGVTQSPTHLIKTRGQQATLRCSPISGHTSVYWYQQALGLGLQFLLWYDEGEERNRGNFPPRFSGRQFPNYSSELNVNALELEDSALYLCASSPPSGRYQETQYFGPGTRLLVL.